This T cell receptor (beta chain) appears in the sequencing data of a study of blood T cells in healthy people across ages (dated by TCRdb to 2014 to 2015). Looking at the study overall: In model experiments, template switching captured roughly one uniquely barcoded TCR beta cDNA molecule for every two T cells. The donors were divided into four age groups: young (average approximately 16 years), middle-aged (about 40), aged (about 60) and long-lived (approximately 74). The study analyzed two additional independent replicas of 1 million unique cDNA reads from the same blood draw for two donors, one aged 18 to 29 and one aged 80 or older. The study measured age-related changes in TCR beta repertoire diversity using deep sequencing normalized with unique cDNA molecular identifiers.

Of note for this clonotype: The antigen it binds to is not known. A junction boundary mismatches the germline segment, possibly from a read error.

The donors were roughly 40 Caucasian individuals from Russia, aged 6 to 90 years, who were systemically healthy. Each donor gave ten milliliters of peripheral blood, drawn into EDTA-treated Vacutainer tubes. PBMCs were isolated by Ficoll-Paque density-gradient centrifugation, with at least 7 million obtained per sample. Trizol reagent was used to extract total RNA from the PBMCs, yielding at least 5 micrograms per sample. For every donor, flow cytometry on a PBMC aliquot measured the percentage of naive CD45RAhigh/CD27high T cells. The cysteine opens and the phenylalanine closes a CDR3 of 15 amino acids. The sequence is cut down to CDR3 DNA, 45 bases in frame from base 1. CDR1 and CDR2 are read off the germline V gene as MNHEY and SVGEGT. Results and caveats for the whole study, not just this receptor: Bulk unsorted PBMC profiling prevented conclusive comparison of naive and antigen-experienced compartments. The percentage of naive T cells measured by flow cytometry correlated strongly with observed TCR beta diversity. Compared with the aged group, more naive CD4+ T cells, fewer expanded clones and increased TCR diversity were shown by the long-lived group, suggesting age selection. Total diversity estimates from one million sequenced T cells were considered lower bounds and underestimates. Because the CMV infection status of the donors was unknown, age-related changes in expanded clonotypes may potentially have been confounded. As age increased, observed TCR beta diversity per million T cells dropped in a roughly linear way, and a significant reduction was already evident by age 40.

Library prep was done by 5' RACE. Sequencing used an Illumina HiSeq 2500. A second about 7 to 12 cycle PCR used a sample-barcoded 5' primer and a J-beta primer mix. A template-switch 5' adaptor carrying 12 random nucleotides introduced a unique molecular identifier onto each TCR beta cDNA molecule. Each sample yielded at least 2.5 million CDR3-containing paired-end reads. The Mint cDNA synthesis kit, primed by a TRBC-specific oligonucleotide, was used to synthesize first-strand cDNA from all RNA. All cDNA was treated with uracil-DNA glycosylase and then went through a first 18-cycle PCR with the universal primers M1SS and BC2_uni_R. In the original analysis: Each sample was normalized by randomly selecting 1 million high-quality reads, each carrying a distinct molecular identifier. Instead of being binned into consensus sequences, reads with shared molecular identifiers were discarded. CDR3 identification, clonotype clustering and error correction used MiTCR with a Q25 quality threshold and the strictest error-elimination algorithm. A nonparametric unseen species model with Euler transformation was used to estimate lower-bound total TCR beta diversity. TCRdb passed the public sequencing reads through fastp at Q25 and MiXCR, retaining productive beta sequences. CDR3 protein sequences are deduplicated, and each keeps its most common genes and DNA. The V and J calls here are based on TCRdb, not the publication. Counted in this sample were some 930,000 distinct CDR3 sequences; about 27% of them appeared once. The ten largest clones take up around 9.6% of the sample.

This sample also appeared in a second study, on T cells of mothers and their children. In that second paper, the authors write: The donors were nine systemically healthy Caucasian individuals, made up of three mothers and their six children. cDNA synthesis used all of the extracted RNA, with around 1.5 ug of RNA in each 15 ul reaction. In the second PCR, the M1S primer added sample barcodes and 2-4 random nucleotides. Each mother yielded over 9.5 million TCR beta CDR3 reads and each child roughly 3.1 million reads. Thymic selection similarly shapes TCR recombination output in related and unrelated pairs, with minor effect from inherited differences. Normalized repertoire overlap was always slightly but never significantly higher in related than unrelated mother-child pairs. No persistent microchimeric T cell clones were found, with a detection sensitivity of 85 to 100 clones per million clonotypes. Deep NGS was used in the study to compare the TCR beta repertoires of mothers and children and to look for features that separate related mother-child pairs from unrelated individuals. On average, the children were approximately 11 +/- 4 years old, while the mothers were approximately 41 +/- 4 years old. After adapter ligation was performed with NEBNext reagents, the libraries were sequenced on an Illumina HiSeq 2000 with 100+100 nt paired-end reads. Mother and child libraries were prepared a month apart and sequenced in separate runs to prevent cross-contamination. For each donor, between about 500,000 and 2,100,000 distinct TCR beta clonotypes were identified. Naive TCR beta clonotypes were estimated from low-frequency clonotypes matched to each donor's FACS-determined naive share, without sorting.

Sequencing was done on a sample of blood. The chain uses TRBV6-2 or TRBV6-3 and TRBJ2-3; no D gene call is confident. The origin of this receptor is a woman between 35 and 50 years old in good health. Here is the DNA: TGTGCCAGCAGTTACAGGCCAGGAAGCACAGATATGCAGTATTTT. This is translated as CASSYRPGSTDMQYF.